Listed below are T cell receptor beta chains from one sample, sequenced in a study of cytomegalovirus exposure and HLA in healthy donors. TCRdb's copy holds only in-frame clones and misses some; the assay was immunoSEQ multiplex PCR. This table has about 120,000 clones, over 65% appearing once. Sequenced input: PBMCs. Receptor source: a man aged 18-30 years in good health and CMV-seropositive. Both conserved end residues are part of each CDR3. Fields, in order: J gene, clone size, CDR3 length, D gene, V gene, CDR3 protein, CDR3 DNA. D genes are given only for firm matches. A clone size is listed for some rows: how often the clone was seen (once, few, many), or a class if it is expanded.

J: TRBJ1-6; size: .; length: 15; D: TRBD1; V: TRBV6-6; CDR3: CASSYSDRGGSPLHF; DNA: TGTGCCAGCAGTTACTCCGACAGGGGCGGGTCACCCCTCCACTTT
J: TRBJ2-7; size: .; length: 11; D: .; V: TRBV20-1; CDR3: CSAETGPEQYF; DNA: TGCAGTGCTGAAACAGGGCCCGAGCAGTACTTC
J: TRBJ1-4; size: few; length: 13; D: .; V: TRBV6-6; CDR3: CASRETGNEKLFF; DNA: TGTGCCAGCAGAGAGACAGGAAATGAAAAACTGTTTTTT
J: TRBJ1-6; size: few; length: 14; D: .; V: TRBV13; CDR3: CASSLGGAYSPLHF; DNA: TGTGCCAGCAGCTTAGGTGGGGCCTATTCACCCCTCCACTTT
J: TRBJ1-5; size: .; length: 14; D: .; V: TRBV18; CDR3: CASSPPPGDQPQHF; DNA: TGTGCCAGCTCACCACCGCCAGGGGATCAGCCCCAGCATTTT
J: TRBJ2-5; size: once; length: 13; D: TRBD2; V: TRBV5-3; CDR3: CPPPAGGQETQYF; DNA: TGTCCCCCCCCTGCGGGGGGACAAGAGACCCAGTACTTC
J: TRBJ2-1; size: once; length: 17; D: TRBD2; V: TRBV5-4; CDR3: CASSLVGGGKSYNEQFF; DNA: TGTGCCAGCAGCTTGGTTGGGGGGGGAAAATCCTACAATGAGCAGTTCTTC
J: TRBJ2-3; size: .; length: 16; D: TRBD2; V: TRBV19; CDR3: CASTGTSGGRVDTQYF; DNA: TGTGCCAGTACCGGGACTAGCGGGGGGCGAGTGGATACGCAGTATTTT
J: TRBJ1-6; size: .; length: 16; D: TRBD1; V: TRBV19; CDR3: CASSIAFGTGNSPLHF; DNA: TGTGCCAGTAGTATCGCGTTTGGGACAGGGAATTCACCCCTCCACTTT
J: TRBJ2-1; size: few; length: 13; D: .; V: TRBV19; CDR3: CASIGQLYNEQFF; DNA: TGTGCCAGTATTGGACAGCTTTACAATGAGCAGTTCTTC
J: TRBJ1-1; size: .; length: 17; D: .; V: TRBV9; CDR3: CASSVQGGGFMNTEAFF; DNA: TGTGCCAGCAGCGTACAGGGTGGGGGCTTCATGAACACTGAAGCTTTCTTT
J: TRBJ2-7; size: .; length: 14; D: TRBD2; V: TRBV13; CDR3: CASSLRGGPYEQYF; DNA: TGTGCCAGCAGCCTGCGGGGGGGCCCTTACGAGCAGTACTTC
J: TRBJ2-1; size: .; length: 14; D: .; V: TRBV29-1; CDR3: CSVVRQWTDNEQFF; DNA: TGCAGCGTCGTCAGACAGTGGACGGACAATGAGCAGTTCTTC